This T cell receptor beta chain was identified during a study of blood T cells in healthy people across ages. This clonotype was recorded at least ten times. Primers used in a second PCR of about 7 to 12 cycles were a sample-barcoded 5' primer and a J-beta primer mix. Each cDNA was tagged by a template-switch adaptor containing 12 random nucleotides. Each CDR3 protein gets one entry after TCRdb re-called the 5' RACE reads with MiXCR. The repertoire holds approximately 700,000 distinct CDR3 sequences, with about a third as singletons. The CDR3 contains 10 residues. The V end was cut by 7 bases, the J end by 5 bases, with 9 bases between. Germline V gene lookup returns CDR1 SQVTM and CDR2 ANQGSEA. Each sample yielded at least 5.5 micrograms of PBMC total RNA.

The chain has TRBV29-1 and TRBJ2-7; D unclear. Input material: blood. The TCR was taken from a woman of 80 years or more in good health. The CDR3 here is CSAKGHEQYF. The DNA of the CDR3 is TGCAGCGCAAAAGGCCACGAGCAGTACTTC.